The clone carrying this TCR beta chain was observed a handful of times. No antigen is known for it. Per germline, CDR1 LGHNA and CDR2 YNFKEQ. Trimming took 3 bases from V and 4 from J; bases not matched to a gene: 12. This CDR3 region has 18 residues. This entry comes from a study of identical twins. The study's findings and limits: Insertions were reduced in abundant cord blood beta clonotypes but not in memory repertoires.

MiXCR, run by TCRdb on the 5' RACE reads, gives a single entry per CDR3 protein. The repertoire has 500,000 to 550,000 distinct CDR3 sequences, approximately 22% of them found once; the top ten carry 0.91%. These sequences were also reported in another study, on T cells expressing NK-cell markers. That paper adds: Sorted CD3+CD56+NKG2C+, CD3+CD56+NKG2C- and CD3+CD56-NKG2C+ T cells provided the TCR beta repertoires. An anti-gamma-delta TCR antibody was added in several experiments. It restricted sorting to alpha-beta TCR-expressing T cells.

The origin of this receptor is a woman aged 18-35 years in good health. V usage is TRBV4-2 and J usage is TRBJ2-3; the match to TRBD2 covers 11 bases. Sequencing was performed on CD4+ T cells sorted from blood. CDR3 DNA sequence: TGTGCCAGCAGCCATCGGACTAGCGGGCCCGATAAGCCAGATACGCAGTATTTT. Its protein is CASSHRTSGPDKPDTQYF.